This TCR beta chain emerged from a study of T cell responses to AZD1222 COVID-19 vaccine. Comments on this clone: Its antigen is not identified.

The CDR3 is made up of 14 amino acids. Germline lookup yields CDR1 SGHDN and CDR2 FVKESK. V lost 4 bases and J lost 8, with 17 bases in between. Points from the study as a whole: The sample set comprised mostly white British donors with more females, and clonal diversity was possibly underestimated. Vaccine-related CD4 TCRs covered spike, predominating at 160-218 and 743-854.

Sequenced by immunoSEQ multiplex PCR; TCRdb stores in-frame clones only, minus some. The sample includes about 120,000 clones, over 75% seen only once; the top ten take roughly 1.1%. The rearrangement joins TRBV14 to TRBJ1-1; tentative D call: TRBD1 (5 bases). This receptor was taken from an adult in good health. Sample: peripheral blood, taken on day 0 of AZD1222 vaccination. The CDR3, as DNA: TGTGCCAGCAGCCGGATTAACCGGGGGACGGAAGCTTTCTTT. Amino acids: CASSRINRGTEAFF.